These 23 T cell receptor beta chains originate from one sample sequenced in a study of blood T cell repertoires in COVID-19. Profiling relied on immunoSEQ multiplex PCR, and the TCRdb table lists in-frame clones only, not all of them. The sample lists roughly 170,000 clones, around 83% occurring once. The material sequenced was peripheral blood. These receptors all stem from a woman aged 45-65 years with COVID-19, enrolled during active disease.

The CDR3 region is CASSPPPGGSEQFF. CDR3 sequence (DNA): TGTGCCAGCTCACCACCGCCGGGGGGCTCCGAGCAGTTCTTC. This rearrangement joins TRBV18 to TRBJ2-1; D is possibly TRBD2 (7 bases). This CDR3 has 14 amino acids. V lost 0 bases, J lost 10 bases, and 13 bases lay in between. Per germline, CDR1 KGHSH and CDR2 LQKENI.

The genes are TRBV5-4 and TRBJ1-1, with D tentatively TRBD1 (5 bases). CDR1 is SGHNT, CDR2 YYREEE, per germline (reference sequence). Trimming shortened V by 3 bases and J by 1 base, and 7 bases separated the two germline ends. There are 13 residues in the CDR3. The CDR3 spells CASSSTENTEAFF. In DNA form, the CDR3 reads TGTGCCAGCAGCTCGACAGAGAACACTGAAGCTTTCTTT.

The chain uses TRBV12-3 or TRBV12-4 and TRBJ2-7, with a weak D call TRBD2 (6 bases). V was cut by 5 bases and J by 1 base, with 9 bases left in between. This CDR3 is built from 13 residues. The DNA of the CDR3 is TGTGCCAGCAGTCCAGGACTATCCTACGAGCAGTACTTC. This sequence encodes CASSPGLSYEQYF.

J is TRBJ2-5 and V is TRBV29-1; tentatively, D is TRBD2 (6 bases). V was cut by 2 bases and J by 2 bases, with 15 bases left in between. CDR3 length: 15 amino acids. Germline CDR1 SQVTM, CDR2 ANQGSEA. CDR3: CSVESPGRTQETQYF. DNA for the CDR3: TGCAGCGTTGAATCCCCAGGGAGGACTCAAGAGACCCAGTACTTC.

This rearrangement joins TRBV9 to TRBJ2-1, with D possibly being TRBD1 (5 bases). The germline V gene has CDR1 SGDLS and CDR2 YYNGEE. V was shortened by 1 base and J by 2 bases, with 10 bases between the two germline ends. The CDR3 sequence is 15 residues long. The CDR3 region is CASSVSQGPYNEQFF. The CDR3 nucleotides are TGTGCCAGCAGCGTATCTCAGGGCCCCTACAATGAGCAGTTCTTC.

V and J are TRBV3-1 (or the pseudogene TRBV3-2) and TRBJ1-2, with a tentative D call TRBD1 (6 bases). V lost 5 bases and J 6 bases, leaving 19 bases between the germline ends. CDR1 is LGHDT and CDR2 is YNNKEL in the germline V gene (reference sequence). The CDR3 spans 15 residues. The chain's CDR3 is CASSGSITGSDGYTF. CDR3 sequence (DNA): TGTGCCAGCAGCGGATCTATTACAGGGTCGGATGGCTACACCTTC.

This chain links TRBV21-1 with TRBJ1-5. TRBV21-1 is an annotated pseudogene. There are 15 residues in the CDR3. CDR3 nucleotide sequence: TGTGCCAGCAGCGCGCGGGGCCCTAGCAATCAGCCCCAGCATTTT. Translation gives CASSARGPSNQPQHF.

This clone was observed once. This chain joins TRBV9 and TRBJ1-1, with TRBD1 identical over 9 bases. Trimming at V came to 4 bases and at J to 5 bases, leaving 6 bases not matched to a gene. Per the germline V gene, CDR1 is SGDLS and CDR2 is YYNGEE. The length of the CDR3 is 14 residues. DNA of the CDR3: TGTGCCAGCAGCTTAACAGGGGGCCGGACTGAAGCTTTCTTT. It translates to CASSLTGGRTEAFF.

The rearrangement links TRBV5-4 to TRBJ1-6, with a weak D call TRBD1 (6 bases). CDR3 length equals 15 residues. Germline V CDR1 and CDR2: SGHNT, YYREEE (reference sequence). The germline V and J ends were trimmed by 4 bases and 14 bases, with 22 bases remaining between them. CDR3 sequence (DNA): TGTGCCAGCAGCCTTCCCTACTCAGGGGAAGGGACCCTCCACTTT. Translating gives CASSLPYSGEGTLHF.

This clone was recorded only once. The CDR3: CASRPSRAHEQFF. In DNA, the CDR3 is TGTGCCAGCAGACCAAGCAGGGCCCATGAGCAGTTCTTC. The chain combines TRBV6-5 with TRBJ2-1; D may be TRBD1 (5 bases). This CDR3 region has 13 residues. Germline lookup yields CDR1 MNHEY and CDR2 SVGAGI. V was clipped by 6 bases and J by 8 bases, with 14 bases between them.

The rearrangement uses TRBV7-3 and TRBJ1-5, with D unresolved. The germline V gene encodes CDR1 SGHTA and CDR2 FQGTGA. CDR3 length equals 13 residues. Trimming shortened V by 2 bases and J by 4 bases, and 6 bases separated the two germline ends. The CDR3 protein is CASSLGQNQPQHF. In nucleotides, the CDR3 is TGTGCCAGCAGCTTAGGTCAGAATCAGCCCCAGCATTTT. The complete variable domain, with remaining parts taken from reference TRBV7-3 and TRBJ1-5, reads GAGVSQTPSNKVTEKGKYVELRCDPISGHTALYWYRQSLGQGPEFLIYFQGTGAADDSGLPNDRFFAVRPEGSVSTLKIQRTERGDSAVYLCASSLGQNQPQHFGDGTRLSIL.

The chain recombines TRBV2 with TRBJ2-1; a weak D match, TRBD1 (6 bases). Germline CDR1 is SNHLY and CDR2 is FYNNEI. V was clipped by 3 bases and J by 4 bases, with 13 bases between them. This CDR3 region has 15 residues. The CDR3 bases are TGTGCCAGCAGTGATGGGCAGGGGACATACAATGAGCAGTTCTTC. Protein: CASSDGQGTYNEQFF.

This chain uses TRBV29-1 with TRBJ1-4, with TRBD1 as a possible D gene (5 bases). The germline CDR1 and CDR2 sequences are SQVTM and ANQGSEA. The CDR3 contains 14 residues. Trimming cost V 4 bases and J 7 bases, with 16 bases left between them. The CDR3 protein is CSVGMAGEGEKLFF. The CDR3 DNA is TGCAGCGTTGGTATGGCGGGGGAGGGTGAAAAACTGTTTTTT.

The V gene is TRBV9, the J gene TRBJ2-3; TRBD2 aligns across 11 bases. The junction had 1 base not matched to a gene; V was cut back by 0 bases and J by 1 base. Germline-derived CDR1 and CDR2 are SGDLS and YYNGEE. This CDR3 contains 16 residues. The DNA for the CDR3 is TGTGCCAGCAGCGTAGAACTAGCGGGGGGCACAGATACGCAGTATTTT. Translated: CASSVELAGGTDTQYF.

The chain links TRBV5-1 to TRBJ2-1; a possible D gene is TRBD2 (5 bases). The CDR3 has 14 residues. Trimming removed 4 bases from V and 2 bases from J, with 10 bases in between. Germline values: CDR1 SGHRS, CDR2 YFSETQ. Here the CDR3 reads CASSPLGTYNEQFF. For the CDR3, the DNA is TGCGCCAGCAGCCCACTAGGGACCTACAATGAGCAGTTCTTC.

The chain couples TRBV13 to TRBJ2-1, with 9 bases that match TRBD2. The CDR3 runs to 12 residues. V shed 4 bases, J shed 14 bases, and the junction held 6 bases outside the gene matches. Germline CDR1 PRHDT, CDR2 FYEKMQ (reference sequence). The CDR3 DNA follows: TGTGCCAGCAGCTCCGGGACTAGCAGGGAGTTCTTC. Translating gives CASSSGTSREFF.

The V gene is TRBV7-3, the J gene TRBJ2-1, with a possible D match to TRBD1 (5 bases). This CDR3 contains 17 residues. V was clipped by 5 bases and J by 6 bases, with 23 bases between them. Germline V gene lookup returns CDR1 SGHTA and CDR2 FQGTGA. The CDR3 protein is CASSAGLGRGGGNEQFF. The DNA of the CDR3 is TGTGCCAGCAGCGCCGGATTGGGTAGGGGCGGCGGCAATGAGCAGTTCTTC.

The chain's CDR3 is CASSTDREVPGNTIYF. CDR3 nucleotides: TGTGCCAGCAGCACGGACAGGGAGGTCCCTGGAAACACCATATATTTT. The gene calls are TRBV11-3 and TRBJ1-3; 8 bases line up with TRBD1. Losses at the gene ends were 5 bases for V and 2 bases for J; bases not matched to a gene: 8. This CDR3 is built from 16 residues. The germline gives CDR1 SGHNT, CDR2 YENEEA. Combining the CDR3 with reference TRBV11-3 and TRBJ1-3 gives the whole variable domain EAGVVQSPRYKIIEKKQPVAFWCNPISGHNTLYWYLQNLGQGPELLIRYENEEAVDDSQLPKDRFSAERLKGVDSTLKIQPAELGDSAVYLCASSTDREVPGNTIYFGEGSWLTVV.

The CDR3 coding sequence is TGTGCCAGCAGCTTAGGAGGTGGGGGCTACACCTTC. This gives the protein CASSLGGGGYTF. This chain connects TRBV7-9 to TRBJ1-2, with D unclear. Trimming took off 1 base at V and 8 bases at J, with 8 bases between the two ends. Germline lookup yields CDR1 SEHNR and CDR2 FQNEAQ (reference sequence). The length of the CDR3 is 12 residues.

This chain connects TRBV10-2 to TRBJ2-3; 14 bases match TRBD2. Unmatched junction bases numbered 4, after V lost 8 bases and J lost 3 bases. Germline V gene lookup returns CDR1 WSHSY and CDR2 SAAADI. The CDR3 runs to 15 residues. The CDR3 nucleotides are TGCGCCAGCTCTAGACTAGCGGGGGGGACAGATACGCAGTATTTT. It specifies CASSRLAGGTDTQYF.

V is TRBV5-1 and J is TRBJ2-6, with unresolved D. The CDR3 totals 15 residues. CDR1 SGHRS and CDR2 YFSETQ come from the germline V gene. The V gene lost 2 bases and the J gene lost 0 bases, with 6 bases spanning the gap. This CDR3 reads CASSFADSGANVLTF. CDR3 coding DNA: TGCGCCAGCAGCTTCGCGGACTCTGGGGCCAACGTCCTGACTTTC.

V and J are TRBV4-1 and TRBJ1-5; tentative D call: TRBD1 (5 bases). This CDR3 contains 18 residues. The germline V gene has CDR1 MGHRA and CDR2 YSYEKL. V gave up 1 base and J gave up 0 bases, with 16 bases separating them. The CDR3 sequence: CASSQGPPGPNSNQPQHF. The CDR3 DNA sequence: TGCGCCAGCAGCCAAGGACCCCCAGGGCCGAATAGCAATCAGCCCCAGCATTTT.

This clone is a singleton in its sample. The rearrangement links TRBV28 to TRBJ1-2; 10 bases line up with TRBD1. In germline, CDR1 is MDHEN, CDR2 SYDVKM. CDR3 size: 16 residues. Trimming took 6 bases from V and 7 from J; bases not matched to a gene: 14. CDR3 amino acids: CASRQNPGQGLGGYTF. DNA of the CDR3: TGTGCCAGCAGGCAAAATCCGGGACAGGGGTTAGGTGGCTACACCTTC.